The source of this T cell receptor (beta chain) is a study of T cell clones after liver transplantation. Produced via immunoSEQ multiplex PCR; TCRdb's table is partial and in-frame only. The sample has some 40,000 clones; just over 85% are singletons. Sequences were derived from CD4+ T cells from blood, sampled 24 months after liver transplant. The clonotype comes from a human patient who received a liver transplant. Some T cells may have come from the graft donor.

The CDR3 bases are TGCGCCAGCAGACCCGCTCCAACCTTGCCCGAGCAGTACTTC. Translated: CASRPAPTLPEQYF. This chain links TRBV5-1 with TRBJ2-7, with D unclear. CDR1 and CDR2 (germline): SGHRS, YFSETQ. This CDR3 comprises 14 residues. V lost 5 bases and J 6 bases, leaving 18 bases between the germline ends.